The T cell receptor (beta chain) described here comes from a study of cytomegalovirus exposure and HLA in healthy donors. On the study more broadly: An early data release held tens of millions of unique TCRs from HLA-typed donors.

On this clone itself: Its antigen is undetermined.

Whole-study findings and limits: The study assumed roughly uniform donor sequencing depth for presence/absence analyses. Indistinguishable V segments, including TRBV6-2 and TRBV6-3, were excluded.

With 60 Vbeta and 13 Jbeta primers, the PCR was carried out. Libraries were prepared by immunoSEQ multiplex PCR; TCRdb keeps only in-frame clonotypes and omits some of them. The top ten hold 0.075% to 0.1% of the sample, which has over 150,000 clones, 70% to 85% seen once. Between the trimmed V and J ends, which lost 3 bases and 2 bases, there was a span of 7 bases. This CDR3 spans 13 amino acids. Germline lookup yields CDR1 LGHNA and CDR2 YSLEER. This clonotype was sampled from a boy aged 2 to 10 in good health and CMV-seronegative. What was sequenced was PBMCs. The chain is built from TRBV4-3 and TRBJ1-2; D is undetermined. CDR3 sequence reads: CASSHNSNYGYTF. CDR3 nucleotides: TGCGCCAGCAGCCATAACAGCAACTATGGCTACACCTTC.